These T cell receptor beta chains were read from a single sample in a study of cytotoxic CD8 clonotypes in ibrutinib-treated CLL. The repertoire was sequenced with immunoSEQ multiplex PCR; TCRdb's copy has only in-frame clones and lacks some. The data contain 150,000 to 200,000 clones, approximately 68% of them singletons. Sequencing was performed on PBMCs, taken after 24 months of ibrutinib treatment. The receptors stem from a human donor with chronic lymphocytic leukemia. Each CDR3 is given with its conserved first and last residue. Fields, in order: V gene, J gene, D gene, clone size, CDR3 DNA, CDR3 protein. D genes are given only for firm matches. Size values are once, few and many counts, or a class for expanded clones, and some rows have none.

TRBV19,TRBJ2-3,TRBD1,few,TGTGCCAGTACCCCGACAGGGGGCCCAAGCACAGATACGCAGTATTTT,CASTPTGGPSTDTQYF
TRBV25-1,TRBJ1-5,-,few,TGTGCCAGCAGTCCGAGGCAGGGTGAGCAGCCCCAGCATTTT,CASSPRQGEQPQHF
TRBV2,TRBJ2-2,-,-,TGTGCCAGCAGTGAAACAGGGTTCGCCACCGGGGAGCTGTTTTTT,CASSETGFATGELFF
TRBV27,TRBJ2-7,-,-,TGTGCCAGCGGCGTCCACGAGCAGTACTTC,CASGVHEQYF
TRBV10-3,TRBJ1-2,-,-,TGTGCCATCAGTGACCCCCTGAGTGGAGGCCTGCACCATGGCTACACCTTC,CAISDPLSGGLHHGYTF
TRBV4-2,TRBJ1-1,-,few,TGTGCCAGCAGCCAGAGGTTTGAAGCTTTCTTT,CASSQRFEAFF
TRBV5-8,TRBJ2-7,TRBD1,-,TGTGCCAGCAGCTTGGGACAGGGGCAAACCGAGCAGTACTTC,CASSLGQGQTEQYF
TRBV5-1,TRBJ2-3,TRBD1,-,TGCGCCAGCAGCTGGACTACTACCGGGACAGGGGGTAATACGCAGTATTTT,CASSWTTTGTGGNTQYF
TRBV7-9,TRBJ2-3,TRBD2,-,TGTGCCAGCAGCTTCCCGACTAGCTGGCCCACAGATACGCAGTATTTT,CASSFPTSWPTDTQYF
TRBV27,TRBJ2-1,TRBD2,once,TGTGCCAGCAGATCTGGGTCGGCGGGAGGTATCTACAATGAGCAGTTCTTC,CASRSGSAGGIYNEQFF
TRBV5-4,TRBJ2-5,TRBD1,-,TGTGCCAGCAGCTTAGGGGGCAGGGGAGCAGAGACCCAGTACTTC,CASSLGGRGAETQYF
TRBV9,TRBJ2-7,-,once,TGTGCCAGCAGCGTAGCTTCAGGGGACTACGAGCAGTACTTC,CASSVASGDYEQYF
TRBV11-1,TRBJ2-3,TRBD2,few,TGTGCCAGCAGCCCGAGGACTAGCGGGAACACAGATACGCAGTATTTT,CASSPRTSGNTDTQYF
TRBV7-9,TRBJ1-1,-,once,TGTGCCAGCAGCTTTTCTGGCAGGGAAGCTTTCTTT,CASSFSGREAFF
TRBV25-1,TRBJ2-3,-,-,TGTGCCAGCAGTATGAGGGATGGAGATACGCAGTATTTT,CASSMRDGDTQYF
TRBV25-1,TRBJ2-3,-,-,TGTGCCAGCAGTGGAAGGACAGCCTTGGGCACGCAGTATTTT,CASSGRTALGTQYF
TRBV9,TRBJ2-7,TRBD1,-,TGTGCCAGCAGCGTAGGACAGGGATTGGGCGAGCAGTACTTC,CASSVGQGLGEQYF
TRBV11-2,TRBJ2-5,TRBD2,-,TGTGCCAGCAGCTCAGGACTAGCGGGGACCCAGTACTTC,CASSSGLAGTQYF
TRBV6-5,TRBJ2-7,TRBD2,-,TGTGCCAGCAGTACCAGACTAGCGGGCACCTACGAGCAGTACTTC,CASSTRLAGTYEQYF
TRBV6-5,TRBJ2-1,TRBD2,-,TGTGCCAGCAGGAGCGGGACCTTCTACAATGAGCAGTTCTTC,CASRSGTFYNEQFF
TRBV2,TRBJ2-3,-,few,TGTGCCAGCCTGGGGGACACAGATACGCAGTATTTT,CASLGDTDTQYF
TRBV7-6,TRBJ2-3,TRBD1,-,TGTGCCAGCAGCCGAGGACCGGGACAGACTAGCACAGATACGCAGTATTTT,CASSRGPGQTSTDTQYF
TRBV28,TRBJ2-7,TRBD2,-,TGTGCCAGCAGTTTAGCCCGACTAGCGGTAGGGCCCGGGGAGTACGAGCAGTACTTC,CASSLARLAVGPGEYEQYF
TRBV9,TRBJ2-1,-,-,TGTGCCAGCAGCCCAGAAGCGGACGCAATCTCCTACAATGAGCAGTTCTTC,CASSPEADAISYNEQFF
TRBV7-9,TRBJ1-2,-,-,TGTGCCAGCAGCCCAGGGGCCGATTCCGGGACACCTAACTTC,CASSPGADSGTPNF
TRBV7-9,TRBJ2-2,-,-,TGTGCCAGCCACCTCTCTAGGAGGGGGGTTAACACCGGGGAGCTGTTTTTT,CASHLSRRGVNTGELFF
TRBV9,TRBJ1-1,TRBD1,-,TGTGCCAGCAGCGTAGCCACGGACAGGAGTGAAGCTTTCTTT,CASSVATDRSEAFF
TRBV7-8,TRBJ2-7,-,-,TGTGCCAGCAGCCCCAACGCGGGGGCAGCCTACGAGCAGTACTTC,CASSPNAGAAYEQYF
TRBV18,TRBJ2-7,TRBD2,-,TGTGCCAGCTCACCCCTAGCGGAGACCTACGAGCAGTACTTC,CASSPLAETYEQYF
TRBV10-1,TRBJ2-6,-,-,TGCGCCAGCAGCCCCAGGTCTGGGGCCAACGTCCTGACTTTC,CASSPRSGANVLTF
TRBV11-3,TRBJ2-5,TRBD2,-,TGTGCCAGCAGCCGGGGGACTAGCGGGAGTGAGACCCAGTACTTC,CASSRGTSGSETQYF
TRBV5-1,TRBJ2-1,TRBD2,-,TGCGCCAGCAGCTTGGATGTGGTAGCGGGAGGTAGATACAATGAGCAGTTCTTC,CASSLDVVAGGRYNEQFF
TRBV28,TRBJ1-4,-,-,TGTGCCAGCAGTTTGCGGGAAAAACTGTTTTTT,CASSLREKLFF
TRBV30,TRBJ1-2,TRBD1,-,TGTGCCTGGAGCGTTGGGACAGCCTCATATGGCTACACCTTC,CAWSVGTASYGYTF
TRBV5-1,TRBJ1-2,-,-,TGCGCCAGCAGCTTTAACCCAACCTATGGCTACACCTTC,CASSFNPTYGYTF
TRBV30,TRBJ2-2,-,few,TGTGCCTGGGGGTACGAGGGGCACACCGGGGAGCTGTTTTTT,CAWGYEGHTGELFF
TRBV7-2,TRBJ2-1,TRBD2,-,TGTGCCAGCAGCTCCCGGACTAGCGGGCCGCATGAGCAGTTCTTC,CASSSRTSGPHEQFF
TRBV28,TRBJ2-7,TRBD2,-,TGTGCCAGCAGTTTGCTAACTTTGACTAGCGGGAGGGGGCCCTCGAACGAGCAGTACTTC,CASSLLTLTSGRGPSNEQYF